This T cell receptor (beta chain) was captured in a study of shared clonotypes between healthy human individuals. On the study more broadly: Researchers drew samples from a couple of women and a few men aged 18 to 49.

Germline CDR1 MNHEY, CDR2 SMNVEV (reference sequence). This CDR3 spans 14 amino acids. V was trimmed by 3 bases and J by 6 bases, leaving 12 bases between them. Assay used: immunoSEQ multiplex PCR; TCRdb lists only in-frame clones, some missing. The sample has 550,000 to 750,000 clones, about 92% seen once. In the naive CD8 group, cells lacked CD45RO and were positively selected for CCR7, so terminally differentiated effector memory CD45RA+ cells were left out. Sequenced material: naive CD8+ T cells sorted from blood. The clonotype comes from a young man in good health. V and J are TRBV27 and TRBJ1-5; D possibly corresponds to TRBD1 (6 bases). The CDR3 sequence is CASSFLGAGQPQHF. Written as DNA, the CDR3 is TGTGCCAGCAGTTTTTTGGGGGCAGGTCAGCCCCAGCATTTT.